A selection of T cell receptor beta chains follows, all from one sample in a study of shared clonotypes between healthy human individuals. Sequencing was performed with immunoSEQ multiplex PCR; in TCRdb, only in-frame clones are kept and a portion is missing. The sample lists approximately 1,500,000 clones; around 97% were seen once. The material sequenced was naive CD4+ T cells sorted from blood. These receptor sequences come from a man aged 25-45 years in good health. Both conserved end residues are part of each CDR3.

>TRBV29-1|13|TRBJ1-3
CSVALTGKNTIYF
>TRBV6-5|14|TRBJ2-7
CASSYSARTYEQYF
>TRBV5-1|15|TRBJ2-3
CASSTGTGVSDTQYF
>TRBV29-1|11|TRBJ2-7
CSVEASYEQYF
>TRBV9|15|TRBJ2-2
CASSSTATNTGELFF
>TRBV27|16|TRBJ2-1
CASSRKGSWGYNEQFF
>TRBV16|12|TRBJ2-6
CASSSSPHVLTF
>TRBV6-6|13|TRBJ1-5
CASDATGDQPQHF
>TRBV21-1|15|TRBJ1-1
CASSLRLLRSTEAFF
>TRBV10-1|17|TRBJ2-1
CASSGVTGPHSYNEQFF
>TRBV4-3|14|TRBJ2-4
CASSPAGTKNIQYF
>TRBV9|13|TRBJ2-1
CASSQDQYNEQFF
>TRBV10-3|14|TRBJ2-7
CAISVMDTGGEQYF
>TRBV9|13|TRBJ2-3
CASSVGITDTQYF
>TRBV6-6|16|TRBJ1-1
CASSYPELAGDAEAFF
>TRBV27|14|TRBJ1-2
CASSPTGFPYGYTF
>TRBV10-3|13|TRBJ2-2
CAISESSGGELFF
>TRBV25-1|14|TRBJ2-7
CASSEYSGSYEQYF
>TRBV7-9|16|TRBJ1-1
CASSLRHPGRDTEAFF
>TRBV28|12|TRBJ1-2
CASSSDSYGYTF
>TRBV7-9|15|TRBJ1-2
CASSLVAVHAGGYTF
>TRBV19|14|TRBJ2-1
CASKGTSGNNEQFF
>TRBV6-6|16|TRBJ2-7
CASRRFHGDRTYEQYF
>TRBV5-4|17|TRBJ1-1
CASSRRQGVLSDTEAFF
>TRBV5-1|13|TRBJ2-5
CASRFLGAETQYF
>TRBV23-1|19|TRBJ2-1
CASSQGLAGDSHSYNEQFF
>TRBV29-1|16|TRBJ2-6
CSVKGQLSGGANVLTF